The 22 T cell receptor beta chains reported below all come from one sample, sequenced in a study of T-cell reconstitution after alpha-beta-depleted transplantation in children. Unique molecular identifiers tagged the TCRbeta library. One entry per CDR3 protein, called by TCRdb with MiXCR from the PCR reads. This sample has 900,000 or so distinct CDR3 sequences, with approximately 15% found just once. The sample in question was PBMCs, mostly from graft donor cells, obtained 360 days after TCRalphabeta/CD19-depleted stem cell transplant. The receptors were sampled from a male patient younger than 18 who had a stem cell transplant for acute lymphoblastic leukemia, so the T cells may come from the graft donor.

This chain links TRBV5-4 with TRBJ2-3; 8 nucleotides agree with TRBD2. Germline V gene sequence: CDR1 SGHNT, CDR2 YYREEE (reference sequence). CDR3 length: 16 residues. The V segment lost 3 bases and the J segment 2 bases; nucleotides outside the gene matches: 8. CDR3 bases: TGTGCCAGCAGCTCAGCGGCTAGCGGGTTCACAGATACGCAGTATTTT. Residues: CASSSAASGFTDTQYF.

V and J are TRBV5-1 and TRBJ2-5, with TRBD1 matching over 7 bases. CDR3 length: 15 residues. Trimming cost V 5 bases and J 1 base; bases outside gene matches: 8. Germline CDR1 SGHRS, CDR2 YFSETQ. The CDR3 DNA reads TGCGCCAGCAGTTTGAGGGGGCGCGCCCAAGAGACCCAGTACTTC. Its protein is CASSLRGRAQETQYF. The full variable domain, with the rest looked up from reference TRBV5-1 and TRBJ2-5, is KAGVTQTPRYLIKTRGQQVTLSCSPISGHRSVSWYQQTPGQGLQFLFEYFSETQRNKGNFPGRFSGRQFSNSRSEMNVSTLELGDSALYLCASSLRGRAQETQYFGPGTRLLVL.

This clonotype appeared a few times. For the CDR3, the DNA is TGCGCCAGCAGCTTGGAACAGTTTACCTCTGGAAACACCATATATTTT. Translation: CASSLEQFTSGNTIYF. The chain employs TRBV5-1 and TRBJ1-3; D uncertain. The germline gives CDR1 SGHRS, CDR2 YFSETQ. The V and J ends lost 0 bases and 0 bases respectively, with 10 bases between them. The CDR3 runs 16 residues.

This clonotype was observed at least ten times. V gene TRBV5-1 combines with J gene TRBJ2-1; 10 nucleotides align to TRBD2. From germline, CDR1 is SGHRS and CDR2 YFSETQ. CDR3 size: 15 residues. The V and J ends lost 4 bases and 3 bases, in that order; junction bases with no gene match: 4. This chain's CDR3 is CASSNSGRIYNEQFF. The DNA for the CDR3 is TGCGCCAGCAGCAATAGCGGGAGGATCTACAATGAGCAGTTCTTC. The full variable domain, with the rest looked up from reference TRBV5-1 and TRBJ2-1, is KAGVTQTPRYLIKTRGQQVTLSCSPISGHRSVSWYQQTPGQGLQFLFEYFSETQRNKGNFPGRFSGRQFSNSRSEMNVSTLELGDSALYLCASSNSGRIYNEQFFGPGTRLTVL.

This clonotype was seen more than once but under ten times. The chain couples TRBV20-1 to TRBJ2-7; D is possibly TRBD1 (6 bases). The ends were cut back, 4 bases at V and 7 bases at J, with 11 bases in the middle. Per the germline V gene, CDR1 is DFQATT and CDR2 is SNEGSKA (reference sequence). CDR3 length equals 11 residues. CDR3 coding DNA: TGCAGTGCTATTCCAGGGGTAGAGCAGTACTTC. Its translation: CSAIPGVEQYF.

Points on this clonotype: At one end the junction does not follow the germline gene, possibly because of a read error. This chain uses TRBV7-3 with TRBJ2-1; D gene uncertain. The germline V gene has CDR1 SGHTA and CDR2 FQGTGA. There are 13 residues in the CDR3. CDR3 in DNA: TGTGCCAGCAGGTCCAGAGCCTATAATGAGCAGTTCTTC. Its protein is CASRSRAYNEQFF. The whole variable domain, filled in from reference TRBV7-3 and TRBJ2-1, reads GAGVSQTPSNKVTEKGKYVELRCDPISGHTALYWYRQSLGQGPEFLIYFQGTGAADDSGLPNDRFFAVRPEGSVSTLKIQRTERGDSAVYLCASRSRAYNEQFFGPGTRLTVL.

The CDR3 DNA reads as TGCAGCGTTGAAAAATCCGGGACTAGCGGTTACAATGAGCAGTTCTTC. Protein: CSVEKSGTSGYNEQFF. This chain uses TRBV29-1 with TRBJ2-1, with TRBD2 matching 11 bases. With 2 bases clipped from V and 4 bases from J, the junction kept 7 bases outside the gene matches. Germline lookup yields CDR1 SQVTM and CDR2 ANQGSEA. The CDR3 has 16 residues.

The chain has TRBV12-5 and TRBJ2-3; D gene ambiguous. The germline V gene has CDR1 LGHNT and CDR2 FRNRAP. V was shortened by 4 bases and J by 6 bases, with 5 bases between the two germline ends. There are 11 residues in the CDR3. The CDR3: CASGSFDTQYF. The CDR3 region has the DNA TGTGCTAGTGGTTCGTTCGATACGCAGTATTTT.

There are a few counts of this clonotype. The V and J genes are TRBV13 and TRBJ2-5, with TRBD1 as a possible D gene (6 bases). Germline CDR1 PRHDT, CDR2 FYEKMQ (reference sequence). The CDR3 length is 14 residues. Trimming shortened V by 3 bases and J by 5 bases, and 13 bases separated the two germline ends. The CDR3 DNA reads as TGTGCCAGCAGCTTGGACAGCCAGGGGGAGACCCAGTACTTC. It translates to CASSLDSQGETQYF.

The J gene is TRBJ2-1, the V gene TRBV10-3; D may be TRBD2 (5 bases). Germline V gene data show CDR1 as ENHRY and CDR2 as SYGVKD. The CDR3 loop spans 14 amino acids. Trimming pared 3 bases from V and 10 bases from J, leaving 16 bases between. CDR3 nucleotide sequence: TGTGCCATCAGTGAACGGGGAAGTTCCTGGGAGCAGTTCTTC. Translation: CAISERGSSWEQFF.

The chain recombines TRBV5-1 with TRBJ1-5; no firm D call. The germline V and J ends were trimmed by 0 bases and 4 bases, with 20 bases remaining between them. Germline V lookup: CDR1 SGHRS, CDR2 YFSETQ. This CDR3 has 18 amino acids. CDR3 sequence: CASSLGGGPGIGNQPQHF. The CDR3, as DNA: TGCGCCAGCAGCTTGGGGGGAGGTCCGGGGATCGGTAATCAGCCCCAGCATTTT.

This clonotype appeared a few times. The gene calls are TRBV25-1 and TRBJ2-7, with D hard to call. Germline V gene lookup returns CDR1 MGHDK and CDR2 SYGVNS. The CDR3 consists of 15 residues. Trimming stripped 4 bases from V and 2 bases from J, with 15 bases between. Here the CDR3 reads CASSAQYSLTYEQYF. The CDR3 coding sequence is TGTGCCAGCAGTGCCCAGTACTCCCTAACCTACGAGCAGTACTTC.

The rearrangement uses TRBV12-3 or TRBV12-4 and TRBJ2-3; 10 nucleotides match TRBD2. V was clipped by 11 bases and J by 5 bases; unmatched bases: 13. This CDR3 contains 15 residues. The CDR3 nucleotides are TGTGCCTCAAAAGGTCTAGCGGGAGAAAGAGATACGCAGTATTTT. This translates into CASKGLAGERDTQYF.

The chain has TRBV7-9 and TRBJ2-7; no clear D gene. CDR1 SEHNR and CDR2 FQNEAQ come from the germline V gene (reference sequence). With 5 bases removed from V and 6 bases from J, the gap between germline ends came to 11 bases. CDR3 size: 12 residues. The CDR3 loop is CASSQGMREQYF. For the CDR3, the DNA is TGTGCCAGCAGCCAAGGCATGCGCGAGCAGTACTTC.

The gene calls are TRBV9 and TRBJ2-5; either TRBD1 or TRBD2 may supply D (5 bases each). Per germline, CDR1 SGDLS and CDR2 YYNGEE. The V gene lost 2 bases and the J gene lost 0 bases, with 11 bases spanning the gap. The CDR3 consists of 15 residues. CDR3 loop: CASSVGPTYQETQYF. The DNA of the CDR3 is TGTGCCAGCAGCGTGGGACCGACGTACCAAGAGACCCAGTACTTC.

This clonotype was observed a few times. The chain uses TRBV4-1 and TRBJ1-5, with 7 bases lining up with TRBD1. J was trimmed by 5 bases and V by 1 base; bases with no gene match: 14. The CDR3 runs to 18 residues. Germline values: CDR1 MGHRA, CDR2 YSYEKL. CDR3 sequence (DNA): TGCGCCAGCAGCCAAGCCCTGGGGAGGGGGCGTTTAGATCAGCCCCAGCATTTT. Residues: CASSQALGRGRLDQPQHF.

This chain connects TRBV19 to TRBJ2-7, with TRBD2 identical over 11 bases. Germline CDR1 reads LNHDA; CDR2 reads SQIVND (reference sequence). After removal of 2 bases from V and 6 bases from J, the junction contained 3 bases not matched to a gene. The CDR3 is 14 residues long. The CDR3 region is CASSILAGGGEQYF. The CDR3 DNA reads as TGTGCCAGTAGTATACTAGCGGGAGGAGGCGAGCAGTACTTC. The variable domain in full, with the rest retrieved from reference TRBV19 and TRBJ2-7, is DGGITQSPKYLFRKEGQNVTLSCEQNLNHDAMYWYRQDPGQGLRLIYYSQIVNDFQKGDIAEGYSVSREKKESFPLTVTSAQKNPTAFYLCASSILAGGGEQYFGPGTRLTVT.

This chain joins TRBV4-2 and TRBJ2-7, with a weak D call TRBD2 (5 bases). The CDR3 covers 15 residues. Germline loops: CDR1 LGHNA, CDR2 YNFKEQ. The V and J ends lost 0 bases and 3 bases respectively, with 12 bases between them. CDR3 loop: CASSQDQARVYEQYF. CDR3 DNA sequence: TGTGCCAGCAGCCAAGATCAAGCGCGGGTCTACGAGCAGTACTTC.

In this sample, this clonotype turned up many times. The CDR3 coding sequence is TGTGCCAGCAGTTTTAGTTCCGGGACGTCGAATGAGCAGTTCTTC. Its translation is CASSFSSGTSNEQFF. The chain has TRBV11-2 and TRBJ2-1; possibly TRBD1 or TRBD2 for D (5 bases each). Germline values: CDR1 SGHAT, CDR2 FQNNGV. Trimming left V 6 bases short and J 7 bases short, with 19 bases between. There are 15 residues in the CDR3.

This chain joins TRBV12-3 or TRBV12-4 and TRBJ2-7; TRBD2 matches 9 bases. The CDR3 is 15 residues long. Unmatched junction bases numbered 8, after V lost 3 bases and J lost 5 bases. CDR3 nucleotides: TGTGCCAGCAGTTTCTGGGTAGCGGGAGTCCACGAGCAGTACTTC. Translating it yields CASSFWVAGVHEQYF.

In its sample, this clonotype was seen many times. The CDR3 DNA reads as TGCGCCAGCAGCCCAACTAGCGGGGCCTCCTACGAGCAGTACTTC. This translates into CASSPTSGASYEQYF. The chain links TRBV5-1 to TRBJ2-7, with 10 bases matching TRBD2. The CDR3 has 15 amino acids. Trimming at V came to 4 bases and at J to 0 bases, leaving 4 bases not matched to a gene. CDR1 and CDR2 from the germline V gene are SGHRS and YFSETQ.

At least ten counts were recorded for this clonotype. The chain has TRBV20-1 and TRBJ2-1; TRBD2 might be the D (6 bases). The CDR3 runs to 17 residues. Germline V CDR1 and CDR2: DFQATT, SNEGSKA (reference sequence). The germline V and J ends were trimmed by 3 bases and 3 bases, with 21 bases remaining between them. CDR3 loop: CSARGTPTLAIYNEQFF. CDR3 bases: TGCAGTGCTAGGGGGACCCCGACGCTAGCGATCTACAATGAGCAGTTCTTC.